The next 5 T cell receptor beta chains were all read from a single sample in a study of chemoradiotherapy in HPV16-positive cancers (dated by TCRdb to the early 2020s). The library relied on the immunoSEQ multiplex PCR assay. TCRdb took this table from immuneACCESS and kept in-frame rearrangements with V and J called. Such tables lack part of the clones; where checked against another copy, unresolved V genes explain under half of the gap, and the rest is unexplained. This sample gives a few thousand clones in total; 83% of them show up just once. The top ten hold 3% of the sample. The source material was tumor tissue, sampled from a patient who underwent chemoradiotherapy. The receptors come from a human donor with HPV-associated anogenital cancer.

This chain uses TRBV15 with TRBJ1-3; perhaps TRBD1 as D (6 bases). This CDR3 region has 16 residues. Trimming took 0 bases from V and 7 from J, leaving 16 bases between them. Germline-derived CDR1 and CDR2 are LNHNV and YYDKDF (reference sequence). The CDR3 nucleotides read TGTGCCACCAGCAGAGAGGGAGTTACAGGGAGCAACACCATATATTTT. Its translation is CATSREGVTGSNTIYF.

V gene TRBV7-9 combines with J gene TRBJ2-7; D is ambiguous. The germline V gene has CDR1 SEHNR and CDR2 FQNEAQ (reference sequence). The CDR3 length is 12 residues. V lost 1 base and J lost 4, with 5 bases in between. The CDR3, as DNA: TGTGCCAGCAGCTTAGGGGTGTACGAGCAGTACTTC. Translating it yields CASSLGVYEQYF.

The V and J genes are TRBV6-5 and TRBJ2-7; D remains unclear. This CDR3 comprises 15 residues. CDR1 MNHEY and CDR2 SVGAGI come from the germline V gene. V was trimmed by 0 bases and J by 6 bases, leaving 15 bases between them. The CDR3 nucleotides read TGTGCCAGCAGTTACTCGACGCGAGGTTTCGGCGAGCAGTACTTC. Translating gives CASSYSTRGFGEQYF.

The V call is TRBV30, the J call TRBJ1-1, with D possibly TRBD1 on 5 matching bases. CDR1 and CDR2 from the germline V gene are GTSNPN and SVGIG (reference sequence). CDR3 size: 16 residues. V dropped 2 bases and J dropped 4 bases, with 20 bases sitting between them. The CDR3 coding sequence is TGTGCCTGGAGTCTTCCCGGGGGAGGGCCGACCACTGAAGCTTTCTTT. Translating it yields CAWSLPGGGPTTEAFF. Full variable domain (outside the CDR3, taken from reference TRBV30 and TRBJ1-1): SQTIHQWPATLVQPVGSPLSLECTVEGTSNPNLYWYRQAAGRGLQLLFYSVGIGQISSEVPQNLSASRPQDRQFILSSKKLLLSDSGFYLCAWSLPGGGPTTEAFFGQGTRLTVV.

The chain is built from TRBV5-1 and TRBJ1-4, with a weak D call TRBD1 (5 bases). The CDR3 spans 16 residues. Per the germline V gene, CDR1 is SGHRS and CDR2 is YFSETQ. The V gene lost 1 base and the J gene lost 4 bases, with 14 bases spanning the gap. The chain's CDR3 is CASSLLGRVGNEKLFF. CDR3 DNA: TGCGCCAGCAGCTTGCTGGGCAGGGTGGGTAATGAAAAACTGTTTTTT.